This T cell receptor beta chain was sequenced during a study of blood T cell repertoires in COVID-19. Profiled with immunoSEQ multiplex PCR; TCRdb holds only in-frame clones, not every one. Of more than 200,000 clones listed, less than 90% were seen once; the top ten hold around 0.7%. Only a few counts were recorded for this clone. Per germline, CDR1 SGHAT and CDR2 FQNNGV. The CDR3 runs 15 residues. V gave up 6 bases and J gave up 1 base; unmatched junction bases: 7. The chain employs TRBV11-2 and TRBJ2-5, with 8 bases fitting TRBD2. The sample taken for sequencing was peripheral blood. This receptor was obtained from a middle-aged man with acute or convalescent COVID-19. The CDR3 loop reads CASSPRGGSQETQYF. Here the CDR3 DNA reads TGTGCCAGCAGTCCCCGGGGGGGCTCCCAAGAGACCCAGTACTTC.